These 6 T cell receptor beta chains share one sample of origin, sequenced in a study of tumor and adjacent non-tumor tissue in lung cancer. RNA was extracted from bulk tissue without any cell sorting. The library came from three nested PCR rounds adapted from ARM-PCR protocols. TCRdb recomputed calls from the multiplex PCR reads with MiXCR, one row per CDR3 protein. This sample has 65,000 to 70,000 distinct CDR3 sequences, with just under 60% found just once. Material for sequencing was lung tumor tissue. These receptors were obtained from a man aged 50-60 years with non-small cell lung cancer.

With regard to this clonotype: It may be a read error: a sequence one base away is much more abundant. V is TRBV12-3 or TRBV12-4 and J is TRBJ2-1; the D call may be TRBD1 or TRBD2 (6 bases each). The CDR3 has 14 amino acids. V was shortened by 7 bases and J by 6 bases, with 16 bases between the two germline ends. The CDR3 protein is CASTIRGPINEQFF. The DNA for the CDR3 is TGTGCCAGCACTATACGGGGGCCGATCAATGAGCAGTTCTTC.

The table lists this clonotype with many counts. This chain connects TRBV4-1 to TRBJ2-7, with 14 bases identical to TRBD2. The ends lost 2 bases at V and 5 bases at J; junction bases unmatched: 8. There are 17 residues in the CDR3. Germline V gives CDR1 MGHRA, CDR2 YSYEKL. DNA of the CDR3: TGCGCCAGCAGCCAACGGACTAGCGGGAGGCATCAAGACGAGCAGTACTTC. Protein sequence: CASSQRTSGRHQDEQYF.

This clonotype appeared a few times. The junction departs from the called germline gene at one end, perhaps through a read error. The chain employs TRBV11-2 and TRBJ2-3; 10 bases are a match to TRBD2. The germline V gene encodes CDR1 SGHAT and CDR2 FQNNGV. This CDR3 spans 16 amino acids. The CDR3: CTSSFLAGVNTDTRYF. The CDR3 DNA is TGTACCAGTTCTTTTCTAGCGGGAGTTAACACAGATACGCGGTATTTT. Full variable domain (remainder filled in from reference TRBV11-2 and TRBJ2-3): EAGVAQSPRYKIIEKRQSVAFWCNPISGHATLYWYQQILGQGPKLLIQFQNNGVVDDSQLPKDRFSAERLKGVDSTLKIQPAKLEDSAVYLCTSSFLAGVNTDTRYFGPGTRLTVL.

Note on this clonotype: Possible read error: a much larger clone is one base away. This chain links TRBV6-1 with TRBJ2-7; a possible D gene is TRBD1 (5 bases). This CDR3 comprises 13 residues. Per germline, CDR1 MNHNS and CDR2 SASEGT. CDR3 region: CASSQGPTYEQCF. For the CDR3, the DNA is TGTGCCAGCAGCCAGGGTCCTACCTACGAGCAGTGCTTC.

A remark on this clonotype: Lacking the conserved final phenylalanine or tryptophan, this CDR3 likely reflects a read error. The chain is built from TRBV11-2 and TRBJ2-1; 12 positions agree with TRBD2. CDR3 length: 15 amino acids. The germline V gene has CDR1 SGHAT and CDR2 FQNNGV. The V gene end was trimmed by 5 bases and the J gene end by 10 bases; junction bases not matched to a gene: 9. This CDR3 is CASSRLAGAPGEQFC. The CDR3 bases are TGTGCCAGCAGCCGACTAGCGGGAGCCCCGGGGGAGCAGTTCTGC.

Only one count was recorded for this clonotype. This chain links TRBV6-6 with TRBJ2-4, with unresolved D. The CDR3 runs to 15 residues. V was shortened by 0 bases and J by 8 bases, with 14 bases between the two germline ends. Germline CDR1 is MNHNY and CDR2 is SVGAGI (reference sequence). The CDR3 region is CASSYSMDGQDIQYF. DNA of the CDR3: TGTGCCAGCAGTTACTCGATGGATGGTCAAGACATTCAGTACTTC.